The T cell receptor beta chain described here comes from a study of cytomegalovirus exposure and HLA in healthy donors. Study outcomes and limitations: Across donors, most TCRs were seen rarely, yet some public ones were widespread.

Turning to this clone: Its cognate antigen is unknown.

The CDR3 has 12 residues. Looked up from germline, CDR1 is SNHLY and CDR2 is FYNNEI. V dropped 6 bases and J dropped 2; count of bases not matched to a gene: 0. Primers for the PCR totalled 60 Vbeta and 13 Jbeta. The method was immunoSEQ multiplex PCR; TCRdb's version includes in-frame clones alone and lacks a portion of them. Of about 92,000 clones listed, just under 70% are singletons. This receptor was obtained from a man aged 50-60 years in good health and CMV-seronegative. V is TRBV2 and J is TRBJ2-7; 8 positions agree with TRBD1. The sequenced sample was PBMCs. CDR3 nucleotide sequence: TGTGCCAGCAGGGACAGGGCCTACGAGCAGTACTTC. It codes for CASRDRAYEQYF.